The next 8 T cell receptor beta chains were all read from a single sample in a study of blood T cells in healthy people across ages. For the second PCR, which ran for about 6 to 11 cycles, a sample-barcoded 5' primer and a J-beta primer mix were used. TCRdb called the 5' RACE reads again in MiXCR, with one record for every CDR3 protein. Of some 320,000 distinct CDR3 sequences listed, roughly 26% are singletons. Input material: blood. These receptors all come from a woman aged 70-85 years in good health.

This clonotype was observed a handful of times. The chain recombines TRBV18 with TRBJ2-3, with D possibly being TRBD2 (6 bases). V dropped 3 bases and J dropped 0 bases, with 13 bases sitting between them. Germline values: CDR1 KGHSH, CDR2 LQKENI. The CDR3 runs to 16 residues. Here the CDR3 reads CASSPIIGGSTDTQYF. CDR3 bases: TGTGCCAGCTCACCTATCATCGGGGGAAGCACAGATACGCAGTATTTT.

V gene TRBV7-2 combines with J gene TRBJ2-1, with D possibly matching TRBD2 (6 bases). The CDR3 runs 16 residues. With 5 bases removed from V and 0 bases from J, the gap between germline ends came to 14 bases. Germline-derived CDR1 and CDR2 are SGHTA and FQGNSA. CDR3 sequence (DNA): TGTGCCAGCAGCAGGGACTTTAGAAGCTCCTACAATGAGCAGTTCTTC. Encoded protein: CASSRDFRSSYNEQFF.

The chain joins TRBV29-1 to TRBJ2-2; tentative D call: TRBD2 (6 bases). CDR1 and CDR2 from the germline V gene are SQVTM and ANQGSEA. The CDR3 is 14 residues long. Trimming stripped 3 bases from V and 5 bases from J, with 13 bases between. CDR3 sequence (DNA): TGCAGCGTTGATTGGGGGGTCCCGACCGGGGAGCTGTTTTTT. This encodes CSVDWGVPTGELFF.

Ten or more counts support this clonotype. The chain links TRBV20-1 to TRBJ2-3; no reliable D call. V shed 0 bases and J shed 14 bases, with 18 bases lying between them. Germline V lookup: CDR1 DFQATT, CDR2 SNEGSKA (reference sequence). The CDR3 consists of 13 residues. The CDR3 protein is CSARDQLLPMGYF. CDR3 nucleotides: TGCAGTGCTAGAGATCAGCTACTACCCATGGGGTATTTT.

This rearrangement joins TRBV12-3 or TRBV12-4 to TRBJ1-1, with D perhaps TRBD1 (6 bases). The CDR3 is made up of 15 amino acids. Trimming took 2 bases from V and 4 from J, leaving 14 bases between them. The CDR3 spells CASSLPQGLGTEAFF. CDR3 sequence (DNA): TGTGCCAGCAGTTTACCCCAGGGGTTAGGCACTGAAGCTTTCTTT.

In this sample, this clonotype turned up once. V usage is TRBV20-1 and J usage is TRBJ2-5, with TRBD2 matching 7 bases. V dropped 6 bases and J dropped 5; count of bases not matched to a gene: 6. The CDR3 extends over 12 amino acids. Germline V gives CDR1 DFQATT, CDR2 SNEGSKA (reference sequence). In nucleotides, the CDR3 is TGCAGTGCCAGGACTAGTAGGGAGACCCAGTACTTC. Its protein product is CSARTSRETQYF.

This clonotype was seen only a few times. The chain uses TRBV5-1 and TRBJ2-5; D is unresolved. Between the trimmed V and J ends, which lost 0 bases and 1 base, there was a span of 13 bases. From germline, CDR1 is SGHRS and CDR2 YFSETQ. This CDR3 contains 16 residues. The CDR3 DNA follows: TGCGCCAGCAGCTTGGGGCAAGCTAGGCCCCAAGAGACCCAGTACTTC. The encoded protein is CASSLGQARPQETQYF.

This clonotype was detected many times. The V gene is TRBV20-1, the J gene TRBJ2-1, with 13 bases fitting TRBD2. Germline lookup yields CDR1 DFQATT and CDR2 SNEGSKA (reference sequence). V was clipped by 5 bases and J by 3 bases; unmatched bases: 7. The CDR3 covers 16 residues. CDR3 sequence reads: CSAPSGLAGSYNEQFF. CDR3 coding DNA: TGCAGTGCTCCCTCGGGACTAGCGGGGAGCTACAATGAGCAGTTCTTC.